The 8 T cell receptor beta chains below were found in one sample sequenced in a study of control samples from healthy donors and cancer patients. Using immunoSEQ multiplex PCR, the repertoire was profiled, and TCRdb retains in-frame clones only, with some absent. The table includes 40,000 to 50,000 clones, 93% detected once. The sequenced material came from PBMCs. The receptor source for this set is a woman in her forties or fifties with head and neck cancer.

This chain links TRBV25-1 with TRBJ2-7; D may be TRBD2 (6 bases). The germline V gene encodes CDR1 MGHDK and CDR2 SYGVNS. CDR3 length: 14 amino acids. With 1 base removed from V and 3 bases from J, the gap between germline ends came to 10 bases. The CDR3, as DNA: TGTGCCAGCAGTGAATCCGCCGGGGGCTACGAGCAGTACTTC. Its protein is CASSESAGGYEQYF.

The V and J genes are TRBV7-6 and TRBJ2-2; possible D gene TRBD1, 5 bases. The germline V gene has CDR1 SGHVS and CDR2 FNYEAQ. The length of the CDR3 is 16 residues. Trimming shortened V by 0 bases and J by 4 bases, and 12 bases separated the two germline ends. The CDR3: CASSLASAGPTGELFF. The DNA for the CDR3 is TGTGCCAGCAGCTTAGCGTCGGCAGGGCCCACCGGGGAGCTGTTTTTT.

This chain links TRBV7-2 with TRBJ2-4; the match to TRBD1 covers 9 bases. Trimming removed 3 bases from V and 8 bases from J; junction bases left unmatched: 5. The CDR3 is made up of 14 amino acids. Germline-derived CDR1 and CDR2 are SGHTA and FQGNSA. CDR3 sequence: CASSFDRGWDIQYF. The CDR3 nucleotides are TGTGCCAGCAGCTTTGACAGGGGGTGGGACATTCAGTACTTC.

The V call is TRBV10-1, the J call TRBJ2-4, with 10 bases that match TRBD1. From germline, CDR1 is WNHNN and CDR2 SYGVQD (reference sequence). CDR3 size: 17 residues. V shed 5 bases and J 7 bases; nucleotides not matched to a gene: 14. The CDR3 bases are TGCGCCAGCAGTAAAAACTCCGGGACAGGGGCGCGGAACATTCAGTACTTC. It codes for CASSKNSGTGARNIQYF.

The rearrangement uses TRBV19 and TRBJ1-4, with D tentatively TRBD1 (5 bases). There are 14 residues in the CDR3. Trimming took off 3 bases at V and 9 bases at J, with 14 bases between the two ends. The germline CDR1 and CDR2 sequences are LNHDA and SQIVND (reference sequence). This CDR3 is CASSMNEGLQKLFF. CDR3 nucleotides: TGTGCCAGTAGTATGAACGAGGGACTCCAAAAACTGTTTTTT.

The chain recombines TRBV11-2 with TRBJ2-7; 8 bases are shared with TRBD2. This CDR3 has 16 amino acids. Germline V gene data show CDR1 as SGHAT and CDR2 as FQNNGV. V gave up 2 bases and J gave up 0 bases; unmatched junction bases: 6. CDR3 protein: CASSLLSGRPSYEQYF. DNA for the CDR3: TGTGCCAGCAGCTTACTCAGCGGGAGACCCTCCTACGAGCAGTACTTC.

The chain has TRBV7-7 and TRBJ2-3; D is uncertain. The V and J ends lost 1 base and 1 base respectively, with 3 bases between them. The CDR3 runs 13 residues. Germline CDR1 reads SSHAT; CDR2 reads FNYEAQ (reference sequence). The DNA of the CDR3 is TGTGCCAGCAGCTTAGTCCGCACAGATACGCAGTATTTT. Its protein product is CASSLVRTDTQYF.

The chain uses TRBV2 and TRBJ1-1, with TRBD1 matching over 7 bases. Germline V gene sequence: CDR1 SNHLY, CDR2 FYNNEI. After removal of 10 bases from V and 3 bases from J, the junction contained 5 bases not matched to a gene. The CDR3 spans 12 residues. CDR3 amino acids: CATRTGYTEAFF. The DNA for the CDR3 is TGTGCCACCAGGACAGGTTACACTGAAGCTTTCTTT.